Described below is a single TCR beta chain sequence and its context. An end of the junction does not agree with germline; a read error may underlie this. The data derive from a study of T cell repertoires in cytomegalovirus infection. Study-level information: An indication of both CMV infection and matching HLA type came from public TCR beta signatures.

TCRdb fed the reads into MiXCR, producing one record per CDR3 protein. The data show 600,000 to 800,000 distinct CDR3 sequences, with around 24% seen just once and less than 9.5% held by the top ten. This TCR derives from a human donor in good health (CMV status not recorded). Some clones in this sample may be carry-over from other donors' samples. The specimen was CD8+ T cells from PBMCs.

CDR3 sequence reads: CVTSDCLKTERSETQYF. The CDR3 nucleotides read TGTGTCACCAGTGATTGCCTAAAGACCGAGAGGAGTGAGACCCAGTACTTC. The rearrangement links TRBV24-1 to TRBJ2-5; D unresolved. CDR1 is KGHDR, CDR2 SFDVKD, per germline. CDR3 length: 17 residues.